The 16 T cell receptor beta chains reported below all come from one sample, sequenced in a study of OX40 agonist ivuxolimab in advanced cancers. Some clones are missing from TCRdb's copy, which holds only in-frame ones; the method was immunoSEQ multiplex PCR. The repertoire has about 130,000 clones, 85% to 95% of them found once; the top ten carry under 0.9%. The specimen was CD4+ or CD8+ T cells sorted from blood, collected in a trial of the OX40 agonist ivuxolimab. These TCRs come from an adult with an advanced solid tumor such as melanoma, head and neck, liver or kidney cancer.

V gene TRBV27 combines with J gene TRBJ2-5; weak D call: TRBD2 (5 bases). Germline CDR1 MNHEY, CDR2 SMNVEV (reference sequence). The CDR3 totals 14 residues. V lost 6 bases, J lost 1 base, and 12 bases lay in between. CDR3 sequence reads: CASSQTRGQETQYF. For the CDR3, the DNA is TGTGCCAGCAGCCAAACACGGGGCCAAGAGACCCAGTACTTC.

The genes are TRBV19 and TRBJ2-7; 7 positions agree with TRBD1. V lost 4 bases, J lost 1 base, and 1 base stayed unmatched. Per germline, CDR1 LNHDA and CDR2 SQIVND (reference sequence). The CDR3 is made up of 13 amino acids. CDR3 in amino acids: CASSRGQSYEQYF. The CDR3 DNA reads TGTGCCAGTAGTAGGGGACAGTCCTACGAGCAGTACTTC. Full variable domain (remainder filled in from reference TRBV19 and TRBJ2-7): DGGITQSPKYLFRKEGQNVTLSCEQNLNHDAMYWYRQDPGQGLRLIYYSQIVNDFQKGDIAEGYSVSREKKESFPLTVTSAQKNPTAFYLCASSRGQSYEQYFGPGTRLTVT.

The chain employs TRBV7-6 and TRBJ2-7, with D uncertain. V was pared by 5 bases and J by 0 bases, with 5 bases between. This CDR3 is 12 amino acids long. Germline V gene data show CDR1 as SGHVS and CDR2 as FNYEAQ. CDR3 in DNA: TGTGCCAGCAGCCCAAGCTCCTACGAGCAGTACTTC. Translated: CASSPSSYEQYF.

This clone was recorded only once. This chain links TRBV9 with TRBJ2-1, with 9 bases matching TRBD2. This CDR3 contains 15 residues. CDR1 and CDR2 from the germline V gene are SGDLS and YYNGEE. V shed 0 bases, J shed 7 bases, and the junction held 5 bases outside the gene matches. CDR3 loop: CASSVGTSGQNEQFF. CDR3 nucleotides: TGTGCCAGCAGCGTAGGCACTAGCGGGCAAAATGAGCAGTTCTTC.

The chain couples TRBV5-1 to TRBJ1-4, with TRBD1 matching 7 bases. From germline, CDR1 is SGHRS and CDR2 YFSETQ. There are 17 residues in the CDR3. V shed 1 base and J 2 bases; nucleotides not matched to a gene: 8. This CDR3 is CASSLPGTAGTNEKLFF. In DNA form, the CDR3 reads TGCGCCAGCAGCTTGCCCGGGACAGCTGGGACTAATGAAAAACTGTTTTTT.

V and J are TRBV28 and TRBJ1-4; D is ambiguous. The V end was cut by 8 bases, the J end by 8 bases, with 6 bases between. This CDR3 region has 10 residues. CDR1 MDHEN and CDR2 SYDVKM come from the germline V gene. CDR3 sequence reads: CASSGEKLFF. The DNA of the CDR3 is TGTGCCAGCTCGGGGGAAAAACTGTTTTTT.

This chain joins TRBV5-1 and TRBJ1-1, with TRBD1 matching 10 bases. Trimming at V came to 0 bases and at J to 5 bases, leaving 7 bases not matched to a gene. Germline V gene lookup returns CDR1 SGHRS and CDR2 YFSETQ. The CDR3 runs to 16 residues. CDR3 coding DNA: TGCGCCAGCAGCTTGGCTCCGGACAGGGGGAGGACTGAAGCTTTCTTT. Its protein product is CASSLAPDRGRTEAFF.

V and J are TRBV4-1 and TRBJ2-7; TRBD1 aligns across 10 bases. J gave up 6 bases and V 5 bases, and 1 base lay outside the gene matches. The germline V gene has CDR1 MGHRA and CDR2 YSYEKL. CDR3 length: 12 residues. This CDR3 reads CASSRTGGEQYF. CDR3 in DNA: TGCGCCAGCAGCAGGACAGGGGGCGAGCAGTACTTC.

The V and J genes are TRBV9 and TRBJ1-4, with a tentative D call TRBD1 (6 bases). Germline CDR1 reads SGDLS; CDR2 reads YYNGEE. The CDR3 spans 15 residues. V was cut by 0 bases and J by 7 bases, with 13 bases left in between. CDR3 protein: CASSVAGGFGEKLFF. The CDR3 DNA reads TGTGCCAGCAGCGTAGCGGGGGGCTTTGGTGAAAAACTGTTTTTT.

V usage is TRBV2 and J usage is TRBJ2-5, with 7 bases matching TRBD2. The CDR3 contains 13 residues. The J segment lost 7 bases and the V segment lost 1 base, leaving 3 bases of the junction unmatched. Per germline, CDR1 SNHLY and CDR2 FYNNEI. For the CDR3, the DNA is TGTGCCAGCAGTGAAGGGGGGGGAGGGACCCAGTACTTC. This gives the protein CASSEGGGGTQYF. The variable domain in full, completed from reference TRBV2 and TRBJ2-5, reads EPEVTQTPSHQVTQMGQEVILRCVPISNHLYFYWYRQILGQKVEFLVSFYNNEISEKSEIFDDQFSVERPDGSNFTLKIRSTKLEDSAMYFCASSEGGGGTQYFGPGTRLLVL.

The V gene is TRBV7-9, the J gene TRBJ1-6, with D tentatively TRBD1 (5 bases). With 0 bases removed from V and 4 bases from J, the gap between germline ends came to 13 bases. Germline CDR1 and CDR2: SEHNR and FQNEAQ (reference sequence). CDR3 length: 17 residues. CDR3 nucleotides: TGTGCCAGCAGCTTAGCTGGCTCCGCAGGGTATAATTCACCCCTCCACTTT. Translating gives CASSLAGSAGYNSPLHF.

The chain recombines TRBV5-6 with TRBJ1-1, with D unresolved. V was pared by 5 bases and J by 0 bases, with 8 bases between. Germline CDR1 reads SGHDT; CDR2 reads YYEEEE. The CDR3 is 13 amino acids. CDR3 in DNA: TGTGCCAGCAGGGGGAACCTGAACACTGAAGCTTTCTTT. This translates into CASRGNLNTEAFF.

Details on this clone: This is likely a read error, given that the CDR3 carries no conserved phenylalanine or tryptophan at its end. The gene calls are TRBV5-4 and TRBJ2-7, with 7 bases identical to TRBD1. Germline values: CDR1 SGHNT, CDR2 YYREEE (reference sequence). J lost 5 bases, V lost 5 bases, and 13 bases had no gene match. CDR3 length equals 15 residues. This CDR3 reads CASRMTGINKDEQYL. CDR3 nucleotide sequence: TGTGCCAGCAGAATGACAGGGATAAATAAGGACGAGCAGTACCTC.

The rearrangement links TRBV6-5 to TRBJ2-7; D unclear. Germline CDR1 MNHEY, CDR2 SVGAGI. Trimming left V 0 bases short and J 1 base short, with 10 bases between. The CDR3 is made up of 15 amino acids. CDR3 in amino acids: CASSYSNHPSYEQYF. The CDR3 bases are TGTGCCAGCAGTTACTCCAACCACCCTTCCTACGAGCAGTACTTC.

CDR3 residues: CASSFVPRLRPKNIQYF. The CDR3, as DNA: TGTGCCAGCAGCTTCGTGCCGAGACTCCGGCCCAAAAACATTCAGTACTTC. The chain has TRBV7-3 and TRBJ2-4; D is ambiguous. Germline assignment: CDR1 SGHTA and CDR2 FQGTGA. This CDR3 is built from 17 residues. V lost 3 bases to trimming and J lost 2 bases, with 17 bases between them.

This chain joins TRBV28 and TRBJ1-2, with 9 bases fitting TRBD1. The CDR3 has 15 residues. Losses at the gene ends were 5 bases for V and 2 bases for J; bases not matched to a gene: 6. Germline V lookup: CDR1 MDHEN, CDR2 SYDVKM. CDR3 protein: CASSRGDRDNYGYTF. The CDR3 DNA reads TGTGCCAGCAGTCGAGGGGACAGGGACAACTATGGCTACACCTTC.